Following are 8 T cell receptor beta chains from one sample sequenced in a study of blood T cell repertoires in COVID-19. Assay used: immunoSEQ multiplex PCR; TCRdb lists only in-frame clones, some missing. The sample consists of some 110,000 clones, about 85% of them appearing once. Specimen: peripheral blood. The receptors originated from a man in his forties with acute or convalescent COVID-19.

This chain connects TRBV6-5 to TRBJ2-5; D ambiguous. The ends were cut back, 7 bases at V and 0 bases at J, with 6 bases in the middle. Per germline, CDR1 MNHEY and CDR2 SVGAGI. This CDR3 comprises 12 residues. The CDR3 loop is CASTFNQETQYF. CDR3 sequence (DNA): TGTGCCAGCACGTTTAACCAAGAGACCCAGTACTTC.

V gene TRBV15 combines with J gene TRBJ2-3; no firm D call. Trimming removed 0 bases at V and 2 bases at J, with 9 bases between. Germline V lookup: CDR1 LNHNV, CDR2 YYDKDF (reference sequence). This CDR3 region has 15 residues. This CDR3 reads CATSRDRIFTDTQYF. The CDR3 DNA is TGTGCCACCAGCAGAGACAGAATATTCACAGATACGCAGTATTTT.

This sequence joins TRBV14 and TRBJ2-2; 12 bases align to TRBD2. The V gene end was trimmed by 3 bases and the J gene end by 6 bases; junction bases not matched to a gene: 8. Germline assignment: CDR1 SGHDN and CDR2 FVKESK. The CDR3 is 17 residues long. The CDR3 region has the DNA TGTGCCAGCAGCCAGCCCAGACTAGCGGGAGAGGCCGGGGAGCTGTTTTTT. Residues: CASSQPRLAGEAGELFF.

The chain has TRBV11-1 and TRBJ2-3, with 10 bases identical to TRBD2. The ends lost 4 bases at V and 4 bases at J; junction bases unmatched: 2. Germline lookup yields CDR1 SGHAT and CDR2 FQDESV (reference sequence). This CDR3 region has 14 residues. The CDR3 region is CASSWTSGSDTQYF. CDR3 DNA: TGTGCCAGCAGCTGGACTAGCGGATCAGATACGCAGTATTTT.

V gene TRBV18 combines with J gene TRBJ1-4, with 12 bases identical to TRBD1. Looked up from germline, CDR1 is KGHSH and CDR2 is LQKENI. The junction had 3 bases not matched to a gene; V was cut back by 6 bases and J by 7 bases. The CDR3 is 14 amino acids. CDR3 region: CASSLGQGAEKLFF. The CDR3, as DNA: TGTGCCAGCTCGCTGGGACAGGGGGCTGAAAAACTGTTTTTT.

The table lists this clone with a few counts. CDR3 residues: CASKRGRGHSYNEQFF. CDR3 nucleotide sequence: TGTGCCAGCAAGAGAGGGCGGGGGCACTCCTACAATGAGCAGTTCTTC. V usage is TRBV25-1 and J usage is TRBJ2-1; tentatively, D is TRBD2 (7 bases). The CDR3 sequence is 16 residues long. Trimming removed 7 bases at V and 0 bases at J, with 16 bases between. The germline gives CDR1 MGHDK, CDR2 SYGVNS.

The chain is built from TRBV21-1 and TRBJ2-3; the tabulated D call, TRBD1, remains unverified against the DNA. TRBV21-1 counts as a pseudogene. CDR3 length equals 13 residues. Written as DNA, the CDR3 is TGTGCCAGCAGTCGAACAGGCACAGATACGCAGTATTTT. Translating it yields CASSRTGTDTQYF.

Here the CDR3 reads CASSRRGQETQYF. CDR3 nucleotides: TGTGCCAGCAGTCGCAGGGGGCAAGAGACCCAGTACTTC. The gene calls are TRBV7-3 and TRBJ2-5, with 7 bases aligning to TRBD1. V dropped 6 bases and J dropped 2; count of bases not matched to a gene: 3. Looked up from germline, CDR1 is SGHTA and CDR2 is FQGTGA. CDR3 length: 13 amino acids.